Sequencing of this T cell receptor beta chain was carried out in a study of shared clonotypes between healthy human individuals. The trim removed 5 bases at V and 6 bases at J, leaving 4 bases unmatched. The CDR3 consists of 13 residues. Germline V gives CDR1 SGHTA, CDR2 FQGNSA. Produced via immunoSEQ multiplex PCR; TCRdb's table is partial and in-frame only. The data show over a million clones, about three quarters seen once. The sequenced sample consisted of memory CD4+ T cells sorted from blood. This sample's subset: CD45RA-negative fraction. The chain has TRBV7-2 and TRBJ1-2; TRBD1 matches at 9 bases. The sequence derives from a man aged 18 to 35 in good health. The CDR3, as DNA: TGTGCCAGCAGCCCGCGACAGGGGGATGGCTACACCTTC. This encodes CASSPRQGDGYTF.